The rows below give T cell receptor beta chains drawn from one sample of a study of T cell responses to AZD1222 COVID-19 vaccine. Some clones are missing from TCRdb's copy, which holds only in-frame ones; the method was immunoSEQ multiplex PCR. The sample has approximately 190,000 clones, about nine tenths seen once. Sequencing used peripheral blood, obtained on day 0 of AZD1222 vaccination. The receptor source for this set is an adult in good health. Each CDR3 is given without its conserved first and last residue.

>TRBJ1-1|TRBV5-4
ASSDRGSTEAF
>TRBJ1-6|TRBV5-6
ASSLDGRFNSPLH
>TRBJ2-1|TRBV4-2
ASSVGGGAFRSYNEQF
>TRBJ2-1|TRBV18
ASSTKPKSSYNEQF
>TRBJ2-7|TRBV6-5
ASSYGAGVEQY
>TRBJ1-1|TRBV20-1
SASYHTEAF
>TRBJ2-2|TRBV5-1
ASTPTGGYAGELF
>TRBJ1-2|TRBV4-1
ASRNRVRGRGLLGYT
>TRBJ1-4|TRBV2
ASRGNRVSNEKLF
>TRBJ2-2|TRBV2
ASSQANTGELF
>TRBJ2-1|TRBV19
ASSTPPGSYNEQF
>TRBJ1-1|TRBV5-5
ASSLQGARDTEAF
>TRBJ2-7|TRBV7-3
ASGRDSSYEQY
>TRBJ2-2|TRBV3-1/TRBV3-2
ASSRITDRGDTGELF
>TRBJ2-2|TRBV21-1
ASSKEWERYTGELF
>TRBJ1-1|TRBV28
ASTTDTSEAEAF
>TRBJ2-7|TRBV7-6
ASSLVPGQGGVQY
>TRBJ1-2|TRBV19
ASKFTDDHYYGYT
>TRBJ2-7|TRBV28
ASRPAGGTYEQY